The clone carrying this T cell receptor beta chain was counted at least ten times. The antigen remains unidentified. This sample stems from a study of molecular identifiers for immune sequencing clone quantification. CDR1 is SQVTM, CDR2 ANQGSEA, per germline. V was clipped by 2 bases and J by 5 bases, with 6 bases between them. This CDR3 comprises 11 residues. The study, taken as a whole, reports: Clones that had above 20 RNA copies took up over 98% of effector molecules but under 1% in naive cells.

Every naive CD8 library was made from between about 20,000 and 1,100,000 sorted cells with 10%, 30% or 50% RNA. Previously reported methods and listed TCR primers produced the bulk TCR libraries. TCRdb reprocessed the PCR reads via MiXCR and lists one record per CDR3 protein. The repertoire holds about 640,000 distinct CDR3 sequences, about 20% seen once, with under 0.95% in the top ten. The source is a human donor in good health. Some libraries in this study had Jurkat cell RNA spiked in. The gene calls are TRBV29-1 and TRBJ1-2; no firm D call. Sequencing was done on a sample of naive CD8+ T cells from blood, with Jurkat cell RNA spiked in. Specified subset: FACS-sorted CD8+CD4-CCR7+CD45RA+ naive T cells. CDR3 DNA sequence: TGCAGCGTTGAAAACAGATATGGCTACACCTTC. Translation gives CSVENRYGYTF. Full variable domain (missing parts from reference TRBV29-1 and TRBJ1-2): SAVISQKPSRDICQRGTSLTIQCQVDSQVTMMFWYRQQPGQSLTLIATANQGSEATYESGFVIDKFPISRPNLTFSTLTVSNMSPEDSSIYLCSVENRYGYTFGSGTRLTVV.